The 32 T cell receptor beta chains reported below all come from one sample, sequenced in a study of blood T cell repertoires in COVID-19. Assay: immunoSEQ multiplex PCR; the TCRdb copy retains only in-frame clones and omits some. The sample includes around 250,000 clones, about 82% of them seen just once. The specimen was peripheral blood. All receptors come from a man of 80 years or more with acute or convalescent COVID-19.

The gene calls are TRBV5-5 and TRBJ1-1; 9 bases map to TRBD1. CDR3 size: 17 residues. Germline V gene data show CDR1 as SGHKS and CDR2 as YYEKEE (reference sequence). Unmatched junction bases numbered 10, after V lost 3 bases and J lost 1 base. DNA for the CDR3: TGTGCCAGCAGCTCAACCGGGACAGGGCTCGGGAACACTGAAGCTTTCTTT. It is translated as CASSSTGTGLGNTEAFF.

The genes are TRBV5-4 and TRBJ2-2; 8 bases agree with TRBD2. The J segment lost 3 bases and the V segment lost 0 bases, leaving 7 bases of the junction unmatched. Germline V lookup: CDR1 SGHNT, CDR2 YYREEE (reference sequence). This CDR3 is 17 amino acids long. The CDR3 protein is CASSLGATGGYTGELFF. DNA for the CDR3: TGTGCCAGCAGCTTGGGGGCTACGGGAGGGTACACCGGGGAGCTGTTTTTT. Complete variable domain (other parts from reference TRBV5-4 and TRBJ2-2): ETGVTQSPTHLIKTRGQQVTLRCSSQSGHNTVSWYQQALGQGPQFIFQYYREEENGRGNFPPRFSGLQFPNYSSELNVNALELDDSALYLCASSLGATGGYTGELFFGEGSRLTVL.

The V gene is TRBV6-4, the J gene TRBJ2-1; tentatively, D is TRBD1 (6 bases). V was clipped by 3 bases and J by 4 bases, with 13 bases between them. The germline V gene has CDR1 MRHNA and CDR2 SNTAGT. The CDR3 totals 15 residues. CDR3 nucleotides: TGTGCCAGCAGTGAGAGACAGGAGGCTTACAATGAGCAGTTCTTC. This codes for CASSERQEAYNEQFF.

The rearrangement links TRBV28 to TRBJ1-5, with D tentatively TRBD1 (5 bases). This CDR3 contains 14 residues. CDR1 is MDHEN and CDR2 is SYDVKM in the germline V gene. V was clipped by 8 bases and J by 3 bases, with 14 bases between them. The CDR3 sequence: CASVGTGVNQPQHF. DNA for the CDR3: TGTGCCAGCGTCGGCACAGGAGTCAATCAGCCCCAGCATTTT.

The gene calls are TRBV3-1 (or the pseudogene TRBV3-2) and TRBJ2-3; tentative D call: TRBD1 (6 bases). V shed 5 bases and J shed 10 bases, with 13 bases lying between them. The germline gives CDR1 LGHDT, CDR2 YNNKEL (reference sequence). CDR3 size: 12 residues. CDR3 amino acids: CASSNRPGAQYF. DNA for the CDR3: TGTGCCAGCAGCAACCGACCAGGGGCGCAGTATTTT.

The V call is TRBV2, the J call TRBJ1-6; TRBD1 matches 9 bases. This CDR3 is built from 18 residues. J gave up 6 bases and V 7 bases, and 16 bases lay outside the gene matches. From germline, CDR1 is SNHLY and CDR2 FYNNEI. CDR3 sequence (DNA): TGTGCCAGCACCCTTAAACCGACAGGGGGGACGAGTAATTCACCCCTCCACTTT. Encoded protein: CASTLKPTGGTSNSPLHF.

The chain joins TRBV5-1 to TRBJ1-4; 8 bases map to TRBD1. Germline assignment: CDR1 SGHRS and CDR2 YFSETQ. V shed 5 bases, J shed 0 bases, and the junction held 12 bases outside the gene matches. CDR3 length: 18 amino acids. This CDR3 is CASSQGQAFLATNEKLFF. For the CDR3, the DNA is TGCGCCAGCAGTCAGGGACAGGCCTTTCTTGCAACTAATGAAAAACTGTTTTTT.

The V gene is TRBV27, the J gene TRBJ1-4; D might be TRBD1 (5 bases). The germline V gene has CDR1 MNHEY and CDR2 SMNVEV (reference sequence). The CDR3 is 16 residues long. Trimming cost V 6 bases and J 6 bases, with 20 bases left between them. The CDR3 spells CASSSEEGKVDEKLFF. The CDR3 bases are TGTGCCAGCAGCTCGGAGGAGGGGAAGGTGGATGAAAAACTGTTTTTT.

The chain has TRBV28 and TRBJ1-4; 8 bases line up with TRBD1. The V and J ends lost 5 bases and 8 bases, in that order; junction bases with no gene match: 10. The CDR3 is 15 amino acids. CDR1 is MDHEN and CDR2 is SYDVKM in the germline V gene. The CDR3 nucleotides are TGTGCCAGCAGTCCAGGACAGGGCCAAAGGGAAAAACTGTTTTTT. The encoded protein is CASSPGQGQREKLFF.

The rearrangement uses TRBV5-4 and TRBJ1-5, with D perhaps matching TRBD1 (5 bases). Trimming took 2 bases from V and 5 from J, leaving 11 bases between them. From germline, CDR1 is SGHNT and CDR2 YYREEE (reference sequence). The CDR3 totals 14 residues. The CDR3 sequence: CASSLWGMHQPQHF. In DNA form, the CDR3 reads TGTGCCAGCAGCTTATGGGGCATGCATCAGCCCCAGCATTTT.

V and J are TRBV9 and TRBJ1-5; D unresolved. Germline CDR1 and CDR2: SGDLS and YYNGEE. This CDR3 has 16 amino acids. V was cut by 0 bases and J by 1 base, with 11 bases left in between. In DNA form, the CDR3 reads TGTGCCAGCAGCGTAGGGGCAGCCACCAGCAATCAGCCCCAGCATTTT. It encodes CASSVGAATSNQPQHF. Based on the CDR3 plus reference TRBV9 and TRBJ1-5, the full variable domain is DSGVTQTPKHLITATGQRVTLRCSPRSGDLSVYWYQQSLDQGLQFLIQYYNGEERAKGNILERFSAQQFPDLHSELNLSSLELGDSALYFCASSVGAATSNQPQHFGDGTRLSIL.

The chain couples TRBV6-4 to TRBJ1-1, with 11 bases that match TRBD1. The germline V gene encodes CDR1 MRHNA and CDR2 SNTAGT. The CDR3 is made up of 14 amino acids. The V segment lost 6 bases and the J segment 6 bases; nucleotides outside the gene matches: 6. CDR3 DNA: TGTGCCAGCAGGGGACAGGGGGTAGACGCTGAAGCTTTCTTT. Amino acid sequence: CASRGQGVDAEAFF.

V and J are TRBV19 and TRBJ1-4; 8 nucleotides align to TRBD1. CDR1 and CDR2 (germline): LNHDA, SQIVND (reference sequence). CDR3 length: 14 amino acids. With V trimmed by 7 bases and J by 7 bases, 8 bases remained unmatched. CDR3 DNA: TGTGCCAGTACCCCAACAGGGGGAAGTGAAAAACTGTTTTTT. Protein: CASTPTGGSEKLFF. The whole variable domain, filled in from reference TRBV19 and TRBJ1-4, reads DGGITQSPKYLFRKEGQNVTLSCEQNLNHDAMYWYRQDPGQGLRLIYYSQIVNDFQKGDIAEGYSVSREKKESFPLTVTSAQKNPTAFYLCASTPTGGSEKLFFGSGTQLSVL.

This clone was seen a few times. The CDR3 DNA sequence: TGTGCCAGCAGCGTAGTAGGGGGGCAGGGGGTCATGAACACTGAAGCTTTCTTT. Its protein product is CASSVVGGQGVMNTEAFF. The rearrangement uses TRBV9 and TRBJ1-1; 7 bases map to TRBD1. After removal of 0 bases from V and 0 bases from J, the junction contained 11 bases not matched to a gene. Germline CDR1 SGDLS, CDR2 YYNGEE. This CDR3 spans 18 amino acids. Full variable domain (outside the CDR3, taken from reference TRBV9 and TRBJ1-1): DSGVTQTPKHLITATGQRVTLRCSPRSGDLSVYWYQQSLDQGLQFLIQYYNGEERAKGNILERFSAQQFPDLHSELNLSSLELGDSALYFCASSVVGGQGVMNTEAFFGQGTRLTVV.

This clone was found a few times. The chain links TRBV29-1 to TRBJ1-1; tentative D call: TRBD1 (5 bases). The CDR3 runs 18 residues. Germline assignment: CDR1 SQVTM and CDR2 ANQGSEA. V dropped 1 base and J dropped 0 bases, with 21 bases sitting between them. CDR3 amino acids: CSVEARARQGHMNTEAFF. The CDR3 nucleotides are TGCAGCGTTGAAGCACGGGCCCGTCAGGGTCACATGAACACTGAAGCTTTCTTT.

The chain uses TRBV19 and TRBJ2-3, with TRBD2 matching over 9 bases. The CDR3 has 17 amino acids. The germline V gene has CDR1 LNHDA and CDR2 SQIVND (reference sequence). V trimming: 6 bases; J trimming: 0 bases; junction bases outside the gene matches: 10. The DNA of the CDR3 is TGTGCCAGTAGAAGGGCGGGACTAGCCTCTAGCACAGATACGCAGTATTTT. Its protein product is CASRRAGLASSTDTQYF.

The J gene is TRBJ2-5, the V gene TRBV11-3; D gene unclear. The CDR3 has 13 residues. Trimming shortened V by 6 bases and J by 5 bases, and 13 bases separated the two germline ends. Germline V gene lookup returns CDR1 SGHNT and CDR2 YENEEA. CDR3 DNA sequence: TGTGCCAGCAGTCTGAGCCAAATGGAGACCCAGTACTTC. The encoded protein is CASSLSQMETQYF.

The chain's CDR3 is CASSVGWGATNEKLFF. CDR3 sequence (DNA): TGTGCCAGCAGTGTAGGGTGGGGAGCAACTAATGAAAAACTGTTTTTT. The chain joins TRBV6-1 to TRBJ1-4; the D is unclear. CDR1 and CDR2 from the germline V gene are MNHNS and SASEGT. There are 16 residues in the CDR3. Trimming pared 4 bases from V and 0 bases from J, leaving 12 bases between.

A single count supports this clone. The rearrangement uses TRBV12-3 or TRBV12-4 and TRBJ1-2; the D gene is possibly TRBD1 (6 bases). This CDR3 comprises 12 residues. V lost 8 bases and J 5 bases, leaving 12 bases between the germline ends. The chain's CDR3 is CASQGQEYGYTF. In nucleotides, the CDR3 is TGTGCCAGCCAGGGGCAGGAATATGGCTACACCTTC.

The chain couples TRBV2 to TRBJ1-6; possibly TRBD1 for D (5 bases). The CDR3 consists of 14 residues. Germline V lookup: CDR1 SNHLY, CDR2 FYNNEI. Trimming cost V 10 bases and J 4 bases, with 14 bases left between them. CDR3 bases: TGTGCCACCCTTCAGGGCCAGTATAATTCACCCCTCCACTTT. Amino acids: CATLQGQYNSPLHF.

This clone showed up just a few times. CDR3 in DNA: TGTGCCAGTAGGGTCCAGGGGCGAGGGACTGAAGCTTTCTTT. Residues: CASRVQGRGTEAFF. The chain links TRBV19 to TRBJ1-1, with D possibly being TRBD1 (6 bases). The CDR3 sequence is 14 residues long. Germline CDR1 reads LNHDA; CDR2 reads SQIVND (reference sequence). Trimming removed 6 bases at V and 5 bases at J, with 16 bases between.

This rearrangement joins TRBV5-1 to TRBJ2-1, with D maybe TRBD2 (5 bases). The CDR3 covers 13 residues. The V gene lost 0 bases and the J gene lost 15 bases, with 16 bases spanning the gap. Germline loops: CDR1 SGHRS, CDR2 YFSETQ. CDR3: CASSLGGKGKVFF. CDR3 bases: TGCGCCAGCAGCTTGGGAGGGAAGGGAAAGGTGTTCTTC.

The chain links TRBV10-1 to TRBJ2-2; possible D gene TRBD2, 5 bases. Germline CDR1 and CDR2: WNHNN and SYGVQD (reference sequence). The CDR3 is 14 residues long. The V gene lost 8 bases and the J gene lost 4 bases, with 14 bases spanning the gap. In DNA form, the CDR3 reads TGCGCCAGCCGGGCGGGTCCAGCCACCGGGGAGCTGTTTTTT. This codes for CASRAGPATGELFF.

V usage is TRBV3-1 (or the pseudogene TRBV3-2) and J usage is TRBJ1-1; a possible D gene is TRBD1 (6 bases). Germline CDR1 reads LGHDT; CDR2 reads YNNKEL (reference sequence). Trimming removed 1 base from V and 3 bases from J, with 9 bases in between. The CDR3 is 14 residues long. CDR3 loop: CASSQVQGYTEAFF. CDR3 sequence (DNA): TGTGCCAGCAGCCAAGTCCAGGGGTACACTGAAGCTTTCTTT.

This chain links TRBV12-2 with TRBJ1-5; the DNA was not used to check the table's D call, TRBD1. TRBV12-2 is marked as a pseudogene. The CDR3 consists of 20 residues. CDR3 amino acids: CASRLARNDRGAYSNQPQHF. The CDR3, as DNA: TGTGCAAGTCGCTTAGCCCGTAACGACAGGGGGGCATATAGCAATCAGCCCCAGCATTTT.

The chain is built from TRBV2 and TRBJ1-2; 8 bases line up with TRBD1. The CDR3 sequence is 13 residues long. From germline, CDR1 is SNHLY and CDR2 FYNNEI. Trimming at V came to 6 bases and at J to 7 bases, leaving 7 bases not matched to a gene. This CDR3 is CASSGQGIGGYTF. The CDR3 nucleotides read TGTGCCAGCAGCGGACAGGGAATTGGTGGCTACACCTTC.

This chain links TRBV19 with TRBJ1-4, with D unclear. V lost 1 base to trimming and J lost 8 bases, with 11 bases between them. Germline assignment: CDR1 LNHDA and CDR2 SQIVND (reference sequence). The CDR3 consists of 14 residues. The CDR3 DNA is TGTGCCAGTAGTATAGGGTCAGTTGGCGAAAAACTGTTTTTT. Translating gives CASSIGSVGEKLFF.

J is TRBJ2-5 and V is TRBV28; D is undetermined. The ends were cut back, 2 bases at V and 5 bases at J, with 3 bases in the middle. Germline V lookup: CDR1 MDHEN, CDR2 SYDVKM. The CDR3 length is 11 residues. In DNA, the CDR3 is TGTGCCAGCAGTTTAGAGGAGACCCAGTACTTC. This codes for CASSLEETQYF.

Written as DNA, the CDR3 is TGTGCCAGCATGCCGCGGGAGTCTGGAAACACCATATATTTT. This codes for CASMPRESGNTIYF. The J gene is TRBJ1-3, the V gene TRBV6-6, with unresolved D. Germline V CDR1 and CDR2: MNHNY, SVGAGI (reference sequence). V lost 7 bases and J 1 base, leaving 11 bases between the germline ends. This CDR3 is 14 amino acids long.

This clone appeared a single time. This sequence joins TRBV7-9 and TRBJ2-3; 7 positions match TRBD1. This CDR3 is built from 15 residues. Germline assignment: CDR1 SEHNR and CDR2 FQNEAQ (reference sequence). The trim removed 3 bases at V and 3 bases at J, leaving 6 bases unmatched. CDR3 bases: TGTGCCAGCAGCTTTCGAGGGGGCAGGACAGATACGCAGTATTTT. It translates to CASSFRGGRTDTQYF.

The chain is built from TRBV2 and TRBJ2-3; 15 positions agree with TRBD2. The CDR3 is 18 amino acids. J was trimmed by 0 bases and V by 6 bases; bases with no gene match: 7. The germline gives CDR1 SNHLY, CDR2 FYNNEI. The CDR3 spells CASRGLAGGLVSTDTQYF. CDR3 nucleotide sequence: TGTGCCAGCAGAGGACTAGCGGGAGGGTTGGTAAGCACAGATACGCAGTATTTT. Full variable domain (rest looked up from reference TRBV2 and TRBJ2-3): EPEVTQTPSHQVTQMGQEVILRCVPISNHLYFYWYRQILGQKVEFLVSFYNNEISEKSEIFDDQFSVERPDGSNFTLKIRSTKLEDSAMYFCASRGLAGGLVSTDTQYFGPGTRLTVL.

To note about this clone: Other DNA variants within this sample encode the same CDR3. This chain connects TRBV7-2 to TRBJ1-5; the D gene is possibly TRBD1 (5 bases). The V end was cut by 1 base, the J end by 3 bases, with 10 bases between. The CDR3 totals 15 residues. From germline, CDR1 is SGHTA and CDR2 FQGNSA. The CDR3 here is CASSLGGGVNQPQHF. CDR3 nucleotide sequence: TGTGCCAGCAGCTTAGGCGGGGGGGTCAATCAGCCCCAGCATTTT.